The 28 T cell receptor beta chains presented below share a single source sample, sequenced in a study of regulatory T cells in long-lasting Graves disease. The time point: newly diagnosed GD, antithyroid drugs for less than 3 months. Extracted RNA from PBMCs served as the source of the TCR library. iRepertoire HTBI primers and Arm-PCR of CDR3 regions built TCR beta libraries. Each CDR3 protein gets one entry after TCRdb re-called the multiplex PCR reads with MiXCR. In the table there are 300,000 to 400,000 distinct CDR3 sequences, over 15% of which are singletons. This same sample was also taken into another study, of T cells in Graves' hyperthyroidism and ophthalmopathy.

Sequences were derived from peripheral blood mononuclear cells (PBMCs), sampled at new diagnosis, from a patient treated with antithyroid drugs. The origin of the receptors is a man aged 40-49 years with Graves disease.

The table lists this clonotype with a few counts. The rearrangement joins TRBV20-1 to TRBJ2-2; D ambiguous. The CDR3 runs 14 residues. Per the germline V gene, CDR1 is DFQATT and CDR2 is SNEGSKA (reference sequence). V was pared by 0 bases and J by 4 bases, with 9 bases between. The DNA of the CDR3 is TGCAGTGCTAGAGATCCAGCCAGCACCGGGGAGCTGTTTTTT. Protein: CSARDPASTGELFF.

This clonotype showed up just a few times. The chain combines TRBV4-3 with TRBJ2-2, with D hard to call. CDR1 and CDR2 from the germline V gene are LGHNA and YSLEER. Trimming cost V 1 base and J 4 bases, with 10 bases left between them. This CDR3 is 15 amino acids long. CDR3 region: CASSQVHSFTGELFF. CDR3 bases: TGCGCCAGCAGCCAAGTACACAGTTTCACCGGGGAGCTGTTTTTT.

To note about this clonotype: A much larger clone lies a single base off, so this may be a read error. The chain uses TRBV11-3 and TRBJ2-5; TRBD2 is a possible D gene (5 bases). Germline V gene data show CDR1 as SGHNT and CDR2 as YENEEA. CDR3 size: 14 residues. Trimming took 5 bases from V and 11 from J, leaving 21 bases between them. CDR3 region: CASSIQSDYNEQYF. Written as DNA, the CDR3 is TGTGCCAGCAGCATTCAAAGCGACTACAATGAGCAGTACTTC.

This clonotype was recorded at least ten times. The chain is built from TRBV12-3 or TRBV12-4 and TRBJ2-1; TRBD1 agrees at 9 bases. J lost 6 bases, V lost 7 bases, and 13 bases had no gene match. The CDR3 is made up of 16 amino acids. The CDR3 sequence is CASTRYGQGRINEQFF. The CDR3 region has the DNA TGTGCCAGCACACGATACGGACAGGGGAGAATCAATGAGCAGTTCTTC.

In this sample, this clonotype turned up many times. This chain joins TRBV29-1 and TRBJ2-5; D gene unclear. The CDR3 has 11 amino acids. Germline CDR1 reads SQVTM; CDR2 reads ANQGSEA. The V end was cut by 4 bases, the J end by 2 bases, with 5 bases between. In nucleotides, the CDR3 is TGCAGCGTTGCGGAACAAGAGACCCAGTACTTC. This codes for CSVAEQETQYF.

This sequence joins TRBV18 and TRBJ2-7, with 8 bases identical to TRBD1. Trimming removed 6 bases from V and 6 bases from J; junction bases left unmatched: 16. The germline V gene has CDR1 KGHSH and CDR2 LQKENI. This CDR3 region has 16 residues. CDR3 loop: CASSYTPGTGLREQYF. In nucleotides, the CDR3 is TGTGCCAGCTCGTACACTCCCGGGACAGGTTTGCGCGAGCAGTACTTC.

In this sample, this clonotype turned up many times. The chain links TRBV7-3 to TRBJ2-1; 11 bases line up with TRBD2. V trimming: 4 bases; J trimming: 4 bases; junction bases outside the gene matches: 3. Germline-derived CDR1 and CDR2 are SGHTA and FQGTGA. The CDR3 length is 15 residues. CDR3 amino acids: CASSSSGGTYNEQFF. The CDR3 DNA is TGTGCCAGCAGCTCTAGCGGGGGGACTTACAATGAGCAGTTCTTC. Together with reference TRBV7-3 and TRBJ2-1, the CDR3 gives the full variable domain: GAGVSQTPSNKVTEKGKYVELRCDPISGHTALYWYRQSLGQGPEFLIYFQGTGAADDSGLPNDRFFAVRPEGSVSTLKIQRTERGDSAVYLCASSSSGGTYNEQFFGPGTRLTVL.

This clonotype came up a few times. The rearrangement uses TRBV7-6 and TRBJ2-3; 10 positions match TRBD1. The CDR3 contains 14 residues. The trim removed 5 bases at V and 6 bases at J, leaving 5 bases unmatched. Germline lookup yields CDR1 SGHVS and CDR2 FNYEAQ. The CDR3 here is CASSRTGGRDTQYF. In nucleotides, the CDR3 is TGTGCCAGCAGCCGGACAGGGGGAAGGGATACGCAGTATTTT.

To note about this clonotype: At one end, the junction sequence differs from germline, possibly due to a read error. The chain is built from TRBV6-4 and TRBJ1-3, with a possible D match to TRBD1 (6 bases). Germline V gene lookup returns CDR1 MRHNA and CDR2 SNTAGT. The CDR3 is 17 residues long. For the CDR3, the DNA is TGTGCCAGCAGTGACCCAAGGACAGAATCGGCTGGAAGCACCATATATTTT. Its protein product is CASSDPRTESAGSTIYF.

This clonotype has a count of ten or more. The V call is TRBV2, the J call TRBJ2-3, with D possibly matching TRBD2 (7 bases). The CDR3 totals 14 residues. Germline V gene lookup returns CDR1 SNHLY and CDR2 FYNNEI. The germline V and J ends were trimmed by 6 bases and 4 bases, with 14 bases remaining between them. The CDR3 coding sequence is TGTGCCAGCAGAAGAAGGGGGGGGGCAGATACGCAGTATTTT. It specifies CASRRRGGADTQYF.

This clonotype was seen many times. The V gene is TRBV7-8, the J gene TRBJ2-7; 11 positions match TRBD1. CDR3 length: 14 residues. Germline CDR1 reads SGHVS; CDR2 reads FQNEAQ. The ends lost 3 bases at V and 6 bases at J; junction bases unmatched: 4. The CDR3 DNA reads TGTGCCAGCAGCTTCGGACAGGGGGCGGGCGAGCAGTACTTC. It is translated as CASSFGQGAGEQYF.

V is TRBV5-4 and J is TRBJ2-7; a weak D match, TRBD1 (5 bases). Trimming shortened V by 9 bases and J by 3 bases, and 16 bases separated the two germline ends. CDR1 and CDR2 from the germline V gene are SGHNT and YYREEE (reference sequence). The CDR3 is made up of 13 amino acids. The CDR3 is CATQQAGFYEQYF. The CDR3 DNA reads TGTGCCACCCAACAGGCAGGTTTCTACGAGCAGTACTTC.

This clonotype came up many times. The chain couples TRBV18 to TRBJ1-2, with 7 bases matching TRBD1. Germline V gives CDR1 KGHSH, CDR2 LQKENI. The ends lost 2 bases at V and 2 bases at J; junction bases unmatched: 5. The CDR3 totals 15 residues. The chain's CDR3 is CASSPAGQVNYGYTF. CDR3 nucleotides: TGTGCCAGCTCACCAGCCGGACAGGTGAACTATGGCTACACCTTC.

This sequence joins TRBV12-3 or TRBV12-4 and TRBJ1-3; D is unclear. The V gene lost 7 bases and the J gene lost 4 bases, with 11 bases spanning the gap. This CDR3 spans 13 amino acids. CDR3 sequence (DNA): TGTGCCAGCACCCTATTCGGCGGAAACACCATATATTTT. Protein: CASTLFGGNTIYF.

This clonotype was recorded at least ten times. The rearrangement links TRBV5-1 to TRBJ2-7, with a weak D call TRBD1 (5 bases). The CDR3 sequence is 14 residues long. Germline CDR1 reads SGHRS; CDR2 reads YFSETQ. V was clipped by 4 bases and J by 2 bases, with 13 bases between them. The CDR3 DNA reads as TGCGCCAGCAGCGCGGACCCAGGGCCCTACGAGCAGTACTTC. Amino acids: CASSADPGPYEQYF.

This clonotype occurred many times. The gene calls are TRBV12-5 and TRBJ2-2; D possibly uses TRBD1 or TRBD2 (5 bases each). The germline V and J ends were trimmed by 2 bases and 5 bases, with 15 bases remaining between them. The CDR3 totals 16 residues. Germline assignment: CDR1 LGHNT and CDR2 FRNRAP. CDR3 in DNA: TGTGCTAGTGGTTTGTTCCAGGGACGAGGTACCGGGGAGCTGTTTTTT. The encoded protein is CASGLFQGRGTGELFF.

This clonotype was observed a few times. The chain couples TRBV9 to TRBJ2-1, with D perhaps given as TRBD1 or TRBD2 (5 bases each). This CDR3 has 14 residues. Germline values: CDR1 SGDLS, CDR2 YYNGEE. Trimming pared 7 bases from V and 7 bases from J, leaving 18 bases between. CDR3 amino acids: CASAGTISGNEQFF. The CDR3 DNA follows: TGTGCCAGCGCCGGGACGATCTCGGGGAATGAGCAGTTCTTC.

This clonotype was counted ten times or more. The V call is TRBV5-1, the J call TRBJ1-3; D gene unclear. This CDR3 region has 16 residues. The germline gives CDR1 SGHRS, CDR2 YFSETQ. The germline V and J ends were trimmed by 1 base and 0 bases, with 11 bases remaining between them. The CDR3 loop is CASSLTGVGSGNTIYF. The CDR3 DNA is TGCGCCAGCAGCTTGACTGGGGTCGGCTCTGGAAACACCATATATTTT.

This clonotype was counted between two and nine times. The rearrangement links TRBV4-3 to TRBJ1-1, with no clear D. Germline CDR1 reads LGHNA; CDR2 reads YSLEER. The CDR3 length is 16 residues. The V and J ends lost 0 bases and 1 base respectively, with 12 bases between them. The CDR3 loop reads CASSQDSGMGNTEAFF. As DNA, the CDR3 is TGCGCCAGCAGCCAAGATTCCGGGATGGGGAACACTGAAGCTTTCTTT.

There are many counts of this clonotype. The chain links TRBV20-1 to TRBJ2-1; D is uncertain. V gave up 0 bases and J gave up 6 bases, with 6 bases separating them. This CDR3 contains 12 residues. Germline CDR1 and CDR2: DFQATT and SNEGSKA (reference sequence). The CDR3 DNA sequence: TGCAGTGCTAGAGATGGGGTCAATGAGCAGTTCTTC. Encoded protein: CSARDGVNEQFF.

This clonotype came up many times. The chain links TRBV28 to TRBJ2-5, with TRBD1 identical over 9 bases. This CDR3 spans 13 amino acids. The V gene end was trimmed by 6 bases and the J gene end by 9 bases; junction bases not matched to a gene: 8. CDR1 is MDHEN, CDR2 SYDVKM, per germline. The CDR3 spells CASRKRNRGPQYF. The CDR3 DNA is TGTGCCAGCAGGAAACGAAACAGGGGGCCCCAGTACTTC.

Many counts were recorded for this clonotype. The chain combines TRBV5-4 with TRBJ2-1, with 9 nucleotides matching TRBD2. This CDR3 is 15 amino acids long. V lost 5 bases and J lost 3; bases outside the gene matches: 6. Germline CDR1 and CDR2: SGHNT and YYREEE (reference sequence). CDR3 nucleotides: TGTGCCAGCAGTTTTAGCGGGGGTCTCTACAATGAGCAGTTCTTC. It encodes CASSFSGGLYNEQFF.

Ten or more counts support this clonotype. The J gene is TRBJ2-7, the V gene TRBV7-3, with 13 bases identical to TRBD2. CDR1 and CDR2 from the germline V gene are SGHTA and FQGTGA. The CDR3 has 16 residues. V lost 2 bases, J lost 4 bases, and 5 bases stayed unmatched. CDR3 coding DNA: TGTGCCAGCAGCTTAGAGGGGACTAGCGGGGCTTACGAGCAGTACTTC. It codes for CASSLEGTSGAYEQYF.

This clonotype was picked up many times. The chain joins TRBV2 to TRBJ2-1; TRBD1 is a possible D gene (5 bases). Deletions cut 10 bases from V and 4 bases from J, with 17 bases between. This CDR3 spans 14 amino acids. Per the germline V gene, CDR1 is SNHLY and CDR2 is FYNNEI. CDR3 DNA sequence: TGTGCCAACACCTTTCCGGACATATACAATGAGCAGTTCTTC. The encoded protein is CANTFPDIYNEQFF.

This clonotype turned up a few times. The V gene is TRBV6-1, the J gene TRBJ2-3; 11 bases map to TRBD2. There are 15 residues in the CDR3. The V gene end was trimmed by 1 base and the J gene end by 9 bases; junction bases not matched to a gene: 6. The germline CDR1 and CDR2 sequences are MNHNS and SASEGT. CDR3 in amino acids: CASSEVLLAGVTQYF. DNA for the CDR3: TGTGCCAGCAGTGAAGTTTTACTAGCGGGAGTAACGCAGTATTTT.

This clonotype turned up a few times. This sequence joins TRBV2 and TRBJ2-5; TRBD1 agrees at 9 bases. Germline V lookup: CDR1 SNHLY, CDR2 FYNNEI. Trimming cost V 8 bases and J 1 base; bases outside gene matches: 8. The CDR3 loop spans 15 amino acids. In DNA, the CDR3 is TGTGCCAGCTATCACAGGGGGCGTCTCCAAGAGACCCAGTACTTC. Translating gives CASYHRGRLQETQYF. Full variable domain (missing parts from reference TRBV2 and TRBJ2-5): EPEVTQTPSHQVTQMGQEVILRCVPISNHLYFYWYRQILGQKVEFLVSFYNNEISEKSEIFDDQFSVERPDGSNFTLKIRSTKLEDSAMYFCASYHRGRLQETQYFGPGTRLLVL.

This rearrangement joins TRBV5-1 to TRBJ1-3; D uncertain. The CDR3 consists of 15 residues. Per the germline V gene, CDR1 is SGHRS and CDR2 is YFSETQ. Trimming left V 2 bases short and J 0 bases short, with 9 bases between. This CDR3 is CASSFGASSGNTIYF. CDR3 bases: TGCGCCAGCAGCTTTGGTGCCTCCTCTGGAAACACCATATATTTT.

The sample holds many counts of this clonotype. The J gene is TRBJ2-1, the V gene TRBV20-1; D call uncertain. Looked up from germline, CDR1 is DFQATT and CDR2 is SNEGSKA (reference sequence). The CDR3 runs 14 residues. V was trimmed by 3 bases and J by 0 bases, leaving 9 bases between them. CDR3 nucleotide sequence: TGCAGTGCTAGTAACCCGAGCTCCTACAATGAGCAGTTCTTC. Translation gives CSASNPSSYNEQFF.